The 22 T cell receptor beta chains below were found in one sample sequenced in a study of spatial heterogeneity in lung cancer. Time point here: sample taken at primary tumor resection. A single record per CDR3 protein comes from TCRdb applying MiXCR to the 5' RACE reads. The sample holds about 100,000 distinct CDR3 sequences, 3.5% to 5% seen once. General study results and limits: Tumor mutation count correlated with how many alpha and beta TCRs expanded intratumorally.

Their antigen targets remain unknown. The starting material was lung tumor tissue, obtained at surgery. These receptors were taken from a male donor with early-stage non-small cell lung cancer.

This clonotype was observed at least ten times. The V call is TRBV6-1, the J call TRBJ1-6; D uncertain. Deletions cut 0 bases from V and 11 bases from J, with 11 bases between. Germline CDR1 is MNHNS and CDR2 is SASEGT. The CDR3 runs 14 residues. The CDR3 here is CASSEAGESAPLHF. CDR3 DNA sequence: TGTGCCAGCAGTGAAGCCGGAGAGTCAGCACCCCTCCACTTT.

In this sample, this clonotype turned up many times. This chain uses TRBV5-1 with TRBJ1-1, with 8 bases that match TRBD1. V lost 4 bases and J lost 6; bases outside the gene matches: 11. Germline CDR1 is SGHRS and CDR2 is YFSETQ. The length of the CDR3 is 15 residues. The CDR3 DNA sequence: TGCGCCAGCAGCCGAAGTGGACAGGGATCCCCTGAAGCTTTCTTT. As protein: CASSRSGQGSPEAFF.

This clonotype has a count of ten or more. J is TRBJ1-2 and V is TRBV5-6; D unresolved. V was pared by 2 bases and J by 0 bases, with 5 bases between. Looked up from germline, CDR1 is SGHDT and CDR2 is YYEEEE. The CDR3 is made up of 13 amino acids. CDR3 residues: CASSFEANYGYTF. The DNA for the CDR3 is TGTGCCAGCAGCTTTGAAGCTAACTATGGCTACACCTTC.

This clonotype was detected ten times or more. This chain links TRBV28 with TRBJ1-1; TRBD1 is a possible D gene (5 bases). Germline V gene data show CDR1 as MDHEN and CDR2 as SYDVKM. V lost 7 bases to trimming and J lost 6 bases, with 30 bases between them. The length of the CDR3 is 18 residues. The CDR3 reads CASITEIPNSWGKPEAFF. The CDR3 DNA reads TGTGCCAGCATTACTGAAATCCCAAATTCCTGGGGGAAACCTGAAGCTTTCTTT. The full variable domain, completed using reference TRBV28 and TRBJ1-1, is DVKVTQSSRYLVKRTGEKVFLECVQDMDHENMFWYRQDPGLGLRLIYFSYDVKMKEKGDIPEGYSVSREKKERFSLILESASTNQTSMYLCASITEIPNSWGKPEAFFGQGTRLTVV.

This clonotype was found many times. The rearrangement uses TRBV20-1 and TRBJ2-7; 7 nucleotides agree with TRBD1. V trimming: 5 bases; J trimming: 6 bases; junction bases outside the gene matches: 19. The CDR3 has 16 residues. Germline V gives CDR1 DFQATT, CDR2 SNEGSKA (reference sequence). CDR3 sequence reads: CSAPRRGGDRVPEQYF. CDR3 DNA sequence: TGCAGTGCTCCCCGAAGGGGTGGAGACAGGGTCCCCGAGCAGTACTTC.

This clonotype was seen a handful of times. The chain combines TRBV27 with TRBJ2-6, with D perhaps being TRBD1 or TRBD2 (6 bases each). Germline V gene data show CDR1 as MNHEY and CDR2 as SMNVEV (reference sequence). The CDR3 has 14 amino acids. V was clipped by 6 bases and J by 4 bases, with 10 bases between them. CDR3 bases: TGTGCCAGCAGACCGGGGGCCGGGGCCAACGTCCTGACTTTC. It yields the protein CASRPGAGANVLTF. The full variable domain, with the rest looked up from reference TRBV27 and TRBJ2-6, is EAQVTQNPRYLITVTGKKLTVTCSQNMNHEYMSWYRQDPGLGLRQIYYSMNVEVTDKGDVPEGYKVSRKEKRNFPLILESPSPNQTSLYFCASRPGAGANVLTFGAGSRLTVL.

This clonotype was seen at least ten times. CDR3 DNA: TGTGCCAGCAGTTTATTGGGGACAGGTAGCAATCAGCCCCAGCATTTT. It is translated as CASSLLGTGSNQPQHF. The rearrangement uses TRBV27 and TRBJ1-5, with 8 bases fitting TRBD1. Germline trimming cut 1 base from V and 0 bases from J; bases unmatched to any gene: 2. Germline V lookup: CDR1 MNHEY, CDR2 SMNVEV (reference sequence). This CDR3 is built from 16 residues.

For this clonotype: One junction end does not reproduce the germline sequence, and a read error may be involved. CDR3 sequence: CACSFQPVPDTQYF. CDR3 nucleotide sequence: TGTGCCTGCAGCTTCCAACCCGTCCCAGATACGCAGTATTTT. The chain recombines TRBV9 with TRBJ2-3; D is unresolved. CDR3 length equals 14 residues. CDR1 is SGDLS, CDR2 YYNGEE, per germline.

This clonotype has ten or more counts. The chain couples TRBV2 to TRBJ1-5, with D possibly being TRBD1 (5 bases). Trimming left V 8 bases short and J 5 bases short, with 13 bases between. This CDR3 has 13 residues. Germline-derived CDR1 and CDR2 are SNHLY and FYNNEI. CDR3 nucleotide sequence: TGTGCCAGCCAGAGGGACTGGGATCAGCCCCAGCATTTT. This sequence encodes CASQRDWDQPQHF.

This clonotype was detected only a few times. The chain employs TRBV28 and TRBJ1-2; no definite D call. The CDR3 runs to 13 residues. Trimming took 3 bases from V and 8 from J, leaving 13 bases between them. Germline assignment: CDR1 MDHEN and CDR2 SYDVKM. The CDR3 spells CASSFRGRRGYTF. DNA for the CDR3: TGTGCCAGCAGTTTCCGAGGCCGACGAGGCTACACCTTC.

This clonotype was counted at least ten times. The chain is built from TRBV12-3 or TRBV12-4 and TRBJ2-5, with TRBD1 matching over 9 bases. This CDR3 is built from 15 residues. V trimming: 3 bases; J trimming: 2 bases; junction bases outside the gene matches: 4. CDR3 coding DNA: TGTGCCAGCAGTTTTCCGGGACAGGGACAAGAGACCCAGTACTTC. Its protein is CASSFPGQGQETQYF.

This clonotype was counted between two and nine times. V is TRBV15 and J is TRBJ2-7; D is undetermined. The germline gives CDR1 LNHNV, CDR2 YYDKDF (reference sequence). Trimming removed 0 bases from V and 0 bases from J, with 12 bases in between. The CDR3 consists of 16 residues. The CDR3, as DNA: TGTGCCACCAGCAGAGATAAACAGAGTCACTCCTACGAGCAGTACTTC. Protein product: CATSRDKQSHSYEQYF. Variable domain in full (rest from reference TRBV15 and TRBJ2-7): DAMVIQNPRYQVTQFGKPVTLSCSQTLNHNVMYWYQQKSSQAPKLLFHYYDKDFNNEADTPDNFQSRRPNTSFCFLDIRSPGLGDTAMYLCATSRDKQSHSYEQYFGPGTRLTVT.

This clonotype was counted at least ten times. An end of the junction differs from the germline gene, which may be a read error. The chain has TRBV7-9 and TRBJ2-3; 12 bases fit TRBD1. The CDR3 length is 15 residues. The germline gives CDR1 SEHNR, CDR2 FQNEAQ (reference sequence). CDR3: CASSDGTGGTDTQYF. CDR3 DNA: TGTGCCAGCAGCGACGGGACAGGGGGCACTGATACGCAGTATTTT.

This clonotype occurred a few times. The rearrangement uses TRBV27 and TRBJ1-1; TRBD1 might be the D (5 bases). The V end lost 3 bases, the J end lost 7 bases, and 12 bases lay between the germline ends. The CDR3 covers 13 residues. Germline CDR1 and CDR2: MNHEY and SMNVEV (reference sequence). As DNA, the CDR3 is TGTGCCAGCAGTTTCGGCAGGGACGGTGAAGCTTTCTTT. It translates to CASSFGRDGEAFF.

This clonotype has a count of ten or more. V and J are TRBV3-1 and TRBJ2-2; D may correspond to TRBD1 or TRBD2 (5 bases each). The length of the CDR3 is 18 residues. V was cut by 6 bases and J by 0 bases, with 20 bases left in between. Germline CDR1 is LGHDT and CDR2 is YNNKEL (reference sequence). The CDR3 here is CASRPRSGTATNTGELFF. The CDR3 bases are TGTGCCAGCAGACCCAGGTCCGGGACGGCGACGAACACCGGGGAGCTGTTTTTT.

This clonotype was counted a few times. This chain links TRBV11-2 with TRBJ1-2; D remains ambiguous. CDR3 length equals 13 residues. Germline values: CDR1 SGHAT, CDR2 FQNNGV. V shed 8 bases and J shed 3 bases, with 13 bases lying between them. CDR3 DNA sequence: TGTGCCAGCGCCCCCCCAGGCTACTATGGCTACACCTTC. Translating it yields CASAPPGYYGYTF. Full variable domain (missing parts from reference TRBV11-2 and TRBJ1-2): EAGVAQSPRYKIIEKRQSVAFWCNPISGHATLYWYQQILGQGPKLLIQFQNNGVVDDSQLPKDRFSAERLKGVDSTLKIQPAKLEDSAVYLCASAPPGYYGYTFGSGTRLTVV.

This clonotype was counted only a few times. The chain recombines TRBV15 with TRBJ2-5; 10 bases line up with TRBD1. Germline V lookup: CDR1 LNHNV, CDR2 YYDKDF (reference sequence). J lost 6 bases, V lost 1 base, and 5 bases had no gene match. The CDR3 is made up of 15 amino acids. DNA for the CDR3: TGTGCCACCAGCAGAGGAGGGACAGGGGAGAAGACCCAGTACTTC. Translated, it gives CATSRGGTGEKTQYF.

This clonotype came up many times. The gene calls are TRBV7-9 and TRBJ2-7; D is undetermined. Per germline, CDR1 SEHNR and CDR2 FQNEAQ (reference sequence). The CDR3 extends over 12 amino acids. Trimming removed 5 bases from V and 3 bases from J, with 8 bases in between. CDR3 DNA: TGTGCCAGCAGCCCTATGGGCTACGAGCAGTACTTC. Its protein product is CASSPMGYEQYF.

The CDR3 coding sequence is TGTGCCAGCCATCCTACTTGGGGGACTGAAGCTTTCTTT. Amino acids: CASHPTWGTEAFF. This sequence joins TRBV6-1 and TRBJ1-1; tentatively, D is TRBD1 (5 bases). CDR1 and CDR2 (germline): MNHNS, SASEGT. Trimming pared 8 bases from V and 5 bases from J, leaving 15 bases between. CDR3 size: 13 residues.

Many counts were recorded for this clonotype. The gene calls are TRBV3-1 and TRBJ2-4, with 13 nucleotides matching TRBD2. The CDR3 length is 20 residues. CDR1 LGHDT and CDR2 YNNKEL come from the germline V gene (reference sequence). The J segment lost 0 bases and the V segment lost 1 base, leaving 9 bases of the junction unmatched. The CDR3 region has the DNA TGTGCCAGCAGCCAAGGCCCCACTAGCGGGAGGGCCCGAGCCAAAAACATTCAGTACTTC. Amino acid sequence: CASSQGPTSGRARAKNIQYF.

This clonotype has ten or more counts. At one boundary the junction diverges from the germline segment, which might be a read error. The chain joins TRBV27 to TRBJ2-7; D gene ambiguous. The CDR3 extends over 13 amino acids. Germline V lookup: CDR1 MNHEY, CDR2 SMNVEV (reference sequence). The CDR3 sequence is CASSFEYPYEQYF. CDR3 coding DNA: TGTGCCAGCAGTTTCGAATACCCCTATGAGCAGTACTTC.

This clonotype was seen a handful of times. CDR3 sequence (DNA): TGTGCCACCAGCAGAGATCAATGGCTGACAGATACGCAGTATTTT. Protein: CATSRDQWLTDTQYF. This sequence joins TRBV15 and TRBJ2-3, with no clear D. CDR3 length: 15 residues. Germline V CDR1 and CDR2: LNHNV, YYDKDF (reference sequence). V lost 0 bases and J 3 bases, leaving 10 bases between the germline ends.